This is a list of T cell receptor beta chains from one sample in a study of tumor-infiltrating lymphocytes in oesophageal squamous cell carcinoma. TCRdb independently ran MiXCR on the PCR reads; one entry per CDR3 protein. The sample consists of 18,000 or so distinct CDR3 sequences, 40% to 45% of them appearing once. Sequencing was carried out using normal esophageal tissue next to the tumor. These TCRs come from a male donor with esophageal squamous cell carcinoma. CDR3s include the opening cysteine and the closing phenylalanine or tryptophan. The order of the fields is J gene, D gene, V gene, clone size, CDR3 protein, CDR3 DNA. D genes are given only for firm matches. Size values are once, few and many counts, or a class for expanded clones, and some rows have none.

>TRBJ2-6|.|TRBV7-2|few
CASSLGQGANVLTF
TGTGCCAGCAGCTTAGGGCAGGGGGCCAACGTCCTGACTTTC
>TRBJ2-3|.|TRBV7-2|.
CASSARPLRTDTQYF
TGTGCCAGCAGCGCAAGGCCCTTAAGGACAGATACGCAGTATTTT
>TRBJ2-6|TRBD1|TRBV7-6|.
CASSLTGDNSPLHF
TGTGCCAGCAGCCTGACAGGGGACAATTCACCCCTCCACTTC
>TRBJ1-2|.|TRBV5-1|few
CASSELWDVPYGYTF
TGCGCCAGCAGCGAACTTTGGGATGTTCCCTATGGCTACACCTTC
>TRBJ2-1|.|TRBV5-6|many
CASSLDRLTGPVSYNEQFF
TGTGCCAGCAGCTTGGACCGCCTGACTGGACCGGTATCCTACAATGAGCAGTTCTTC
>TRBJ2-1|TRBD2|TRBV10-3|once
CAISESMAGDYNEQFF
TGTGCCATCAGTGAGTCGATGGCGGGAGACTACAATGAGCAGTTCTTC
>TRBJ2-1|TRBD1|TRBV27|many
CASSLGQGLDEQFF
TGTGCCAGCAGTTTAGGACAGGGTCTCGATGAGCAGTTCTTC
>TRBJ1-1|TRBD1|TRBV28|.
CASSSGGWTEAFF
TGTGCCAGCAGTTCAGGGGGTTGGACTGAAGCTTTCTTT
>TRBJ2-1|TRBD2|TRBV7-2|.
CASSLELAGDNEQFF
TGTGCCAGCAGCTTAGAACTAGCGGGAGATAATGAGCAGTTCTTC
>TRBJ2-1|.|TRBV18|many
CASSPSRGHEQFF
TGTGCCAGCTCCCCTTCTCGGGGACATGAGCAGTTCTTC
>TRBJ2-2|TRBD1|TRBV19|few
CATRTGGPTGELFF
TGTGCCACCCGGACAGGGGGACCGACCGGGGAGCTGTTTTTT
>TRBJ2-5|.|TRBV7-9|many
CASSLATGRYGQETQYF
TGTGCCAGCAGCTTAGCGACAGGTCGTTATGGGCAAGAGACCCAGTACTTC
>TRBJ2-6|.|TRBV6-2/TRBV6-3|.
CASSSRSSGANVLTF
TGTGCCAGCAGTTCCCGGAGCTCTGGGGCCAACGTCCTGACTTTC